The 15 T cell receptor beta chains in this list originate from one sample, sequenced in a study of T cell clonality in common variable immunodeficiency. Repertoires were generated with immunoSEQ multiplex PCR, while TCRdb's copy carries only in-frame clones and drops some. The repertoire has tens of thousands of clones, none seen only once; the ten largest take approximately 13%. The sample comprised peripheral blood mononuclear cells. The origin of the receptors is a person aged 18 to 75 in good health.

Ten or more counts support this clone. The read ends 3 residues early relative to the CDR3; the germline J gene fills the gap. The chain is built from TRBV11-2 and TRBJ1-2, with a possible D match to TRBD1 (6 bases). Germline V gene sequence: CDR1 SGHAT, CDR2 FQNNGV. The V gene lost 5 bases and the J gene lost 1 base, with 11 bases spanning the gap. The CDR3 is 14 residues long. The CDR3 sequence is CASSNQGINYGYTF. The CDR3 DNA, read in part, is TGTGCCAGCAGCAACCAGGGGATTAACTATGGC.

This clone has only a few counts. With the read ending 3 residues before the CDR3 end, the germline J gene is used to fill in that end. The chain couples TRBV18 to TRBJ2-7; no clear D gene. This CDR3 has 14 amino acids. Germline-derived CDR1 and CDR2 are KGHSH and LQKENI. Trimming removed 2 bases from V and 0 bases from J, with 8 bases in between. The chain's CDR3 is CASSPGPTSYEQYF. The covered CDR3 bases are TGTGCCAGCTCACCAGGCCCCACCTCCTACGAG. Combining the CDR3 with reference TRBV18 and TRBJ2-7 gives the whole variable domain NAGVMQNPRHLVRRRGQEARLRCSPMKGHSHVYWYRQLPEEGLKFMVYLQKENIIDESGMPKERFSAEFPKEGPSILRIQQVVRGDSAAYFCASSPGPTSYEQYFGPGTRLTVT.

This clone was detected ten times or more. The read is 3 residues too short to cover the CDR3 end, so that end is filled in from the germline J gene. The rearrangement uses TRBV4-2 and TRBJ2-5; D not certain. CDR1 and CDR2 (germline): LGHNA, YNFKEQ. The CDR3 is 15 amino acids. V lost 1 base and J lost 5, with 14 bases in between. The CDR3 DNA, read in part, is TGTGCCAGCAGCCAAGGAGGAGCACCCGGGGAGACC. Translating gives CASSQGGAPGET. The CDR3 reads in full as CASSQGGAPGETQYF.

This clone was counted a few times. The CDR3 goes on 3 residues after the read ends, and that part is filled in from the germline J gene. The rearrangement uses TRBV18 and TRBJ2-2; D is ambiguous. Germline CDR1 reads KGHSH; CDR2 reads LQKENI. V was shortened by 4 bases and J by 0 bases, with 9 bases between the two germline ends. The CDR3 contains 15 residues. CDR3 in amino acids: CASSRSRANTGELFF. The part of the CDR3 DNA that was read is TGTGCCAGCTCACGTTCCAGAGCGAACACCGGGGAG.

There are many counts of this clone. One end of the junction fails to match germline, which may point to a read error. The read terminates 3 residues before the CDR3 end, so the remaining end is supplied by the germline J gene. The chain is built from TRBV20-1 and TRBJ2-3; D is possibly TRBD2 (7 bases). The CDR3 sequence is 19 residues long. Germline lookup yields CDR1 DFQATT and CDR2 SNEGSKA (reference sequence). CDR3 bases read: TGCAGTACTAGAGTGGTGGGGGGGCCAGCCGAAATTCGGACAGATACG. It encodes CSTRVVGGPAEIRTDT. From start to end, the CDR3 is CSTRVVGGPAEIRTDTQYF.

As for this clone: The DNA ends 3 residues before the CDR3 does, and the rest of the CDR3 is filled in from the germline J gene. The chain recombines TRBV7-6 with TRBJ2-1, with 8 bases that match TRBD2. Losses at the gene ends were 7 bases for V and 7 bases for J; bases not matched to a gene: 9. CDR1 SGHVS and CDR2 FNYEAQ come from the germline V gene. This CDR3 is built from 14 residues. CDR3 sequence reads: CASTLSGGPNEQFF. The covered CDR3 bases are TGTGCCAGCACCCTTTCGGGGGGGCCAAATGAG.

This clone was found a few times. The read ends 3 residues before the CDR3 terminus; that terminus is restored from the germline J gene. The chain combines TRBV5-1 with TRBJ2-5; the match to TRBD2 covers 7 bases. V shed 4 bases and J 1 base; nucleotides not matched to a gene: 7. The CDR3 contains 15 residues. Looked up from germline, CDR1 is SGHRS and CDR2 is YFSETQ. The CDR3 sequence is CASSGGGGGQETQYF. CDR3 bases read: TGCGCCAGCAGCGGGGGGGGTGGGGGCCAAGAGACC. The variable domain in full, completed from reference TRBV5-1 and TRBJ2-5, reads KAGVTQTPRYLIKTRGQQVTLSCSPISGHRSVSWYQQTPGQGLQFLFEYFSETQRNKGNFPGRFSGRQFSNSRSEMNVSTLELGDSALYLCASSGGGGGQETQYFGPGTRLLVL.

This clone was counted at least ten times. The DNA read from the CDR3 is TGTGCCACCAGCCCTGCCTGGGGGGCCTACGAG. It is translated as CATSPAWGAYE. The CDR3 in its entirety is CATSPAWGAYEQYF. The chain uses TRBV15 and TRBJ2-7; the D gene is possibly TRBD2 (6 bases). The CDR3 end is not reached by the read, which stops 3 residues before it; the germline J gene fills it in. The CDR3 extends over 14 amino acids. Germline CDR1 reads LNHNV; CDR2 reads YYDKDF (reference sequence). The V gene lost 5 bases and the J gene lost 2 bases, with 13 bases spanning the gap.

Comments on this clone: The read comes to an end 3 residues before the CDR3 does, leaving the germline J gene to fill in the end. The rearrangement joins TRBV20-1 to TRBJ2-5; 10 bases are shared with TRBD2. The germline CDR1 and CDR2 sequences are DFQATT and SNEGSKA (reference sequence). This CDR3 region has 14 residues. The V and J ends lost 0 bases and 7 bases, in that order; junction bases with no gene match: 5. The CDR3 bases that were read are TGCAGTGCTAGAGAGCTAGCGGGGGTGGCGACC. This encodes CSARELAGVAT. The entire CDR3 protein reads CSARELAGVATQYF.

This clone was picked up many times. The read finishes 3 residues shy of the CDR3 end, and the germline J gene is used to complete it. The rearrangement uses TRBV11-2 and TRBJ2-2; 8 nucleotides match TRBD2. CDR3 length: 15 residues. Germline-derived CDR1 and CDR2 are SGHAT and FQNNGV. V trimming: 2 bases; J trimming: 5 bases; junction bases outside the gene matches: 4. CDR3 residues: CASSLSGGLTGELFF. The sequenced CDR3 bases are TGTGCCAGCAGCTTATCGGGGGGGTTAACCGGGGAG.

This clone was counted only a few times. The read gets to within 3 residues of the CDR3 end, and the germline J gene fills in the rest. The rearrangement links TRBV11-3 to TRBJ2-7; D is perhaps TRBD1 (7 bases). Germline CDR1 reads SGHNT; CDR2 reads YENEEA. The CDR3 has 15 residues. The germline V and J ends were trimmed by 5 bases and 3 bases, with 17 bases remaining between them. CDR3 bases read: TGTGCCAGCAGCCGGAGGGGGACAGCTGACTACGAG. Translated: CASSRRGTADYE. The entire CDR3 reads CASSRRGTADYEQYF.

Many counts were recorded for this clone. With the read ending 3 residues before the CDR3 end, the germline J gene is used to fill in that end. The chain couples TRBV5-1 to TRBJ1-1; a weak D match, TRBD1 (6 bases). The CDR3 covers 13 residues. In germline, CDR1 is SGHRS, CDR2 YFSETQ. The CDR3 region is CASSPGGGREAFF. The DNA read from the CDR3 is TGCGCCAGCAGCCCGGGAGGGGGACGGGAA.

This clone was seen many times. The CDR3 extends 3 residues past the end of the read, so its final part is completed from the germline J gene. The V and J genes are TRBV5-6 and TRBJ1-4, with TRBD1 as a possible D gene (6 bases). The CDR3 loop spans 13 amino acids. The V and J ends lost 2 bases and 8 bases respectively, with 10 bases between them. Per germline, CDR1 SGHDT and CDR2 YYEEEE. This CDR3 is CASSFWTDEKLFF. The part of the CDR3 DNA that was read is TGTGCCAGCAGCTTCTGGACAGACGAAAAA.

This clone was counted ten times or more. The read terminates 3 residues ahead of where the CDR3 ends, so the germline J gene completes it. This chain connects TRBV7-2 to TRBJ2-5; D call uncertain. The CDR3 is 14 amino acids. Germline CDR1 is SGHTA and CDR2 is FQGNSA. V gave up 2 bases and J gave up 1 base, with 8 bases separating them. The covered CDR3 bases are TGTGCCAGCAGCTTAAGGTACACCCAAGAGACC. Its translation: CASSLRYTQET. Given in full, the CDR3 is CASSLRYTQETQYF.

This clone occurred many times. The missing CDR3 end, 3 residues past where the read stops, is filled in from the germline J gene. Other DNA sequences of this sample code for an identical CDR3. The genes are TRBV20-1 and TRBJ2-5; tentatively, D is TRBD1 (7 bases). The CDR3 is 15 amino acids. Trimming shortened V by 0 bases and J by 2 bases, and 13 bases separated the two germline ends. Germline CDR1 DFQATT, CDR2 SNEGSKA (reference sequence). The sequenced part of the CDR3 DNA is TGCAGTGCTAGAGATACCAGGGGGGTTCAAGAGACC. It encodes CSARDTRGVQET. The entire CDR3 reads CSARDTRGVQETQYF.